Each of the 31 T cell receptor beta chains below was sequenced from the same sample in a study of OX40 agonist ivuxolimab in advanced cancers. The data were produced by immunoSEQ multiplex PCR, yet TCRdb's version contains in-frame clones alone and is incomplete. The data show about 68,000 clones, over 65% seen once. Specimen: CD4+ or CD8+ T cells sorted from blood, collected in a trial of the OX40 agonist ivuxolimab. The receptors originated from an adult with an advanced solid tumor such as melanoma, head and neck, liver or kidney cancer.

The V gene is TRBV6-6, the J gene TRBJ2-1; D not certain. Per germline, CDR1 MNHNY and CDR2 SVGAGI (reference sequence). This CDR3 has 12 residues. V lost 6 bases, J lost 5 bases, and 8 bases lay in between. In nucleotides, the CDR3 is TGTGCCAGCAGGAACTCACACAATGAGCAGTTCTTC. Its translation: CASRNSHNEQFF.

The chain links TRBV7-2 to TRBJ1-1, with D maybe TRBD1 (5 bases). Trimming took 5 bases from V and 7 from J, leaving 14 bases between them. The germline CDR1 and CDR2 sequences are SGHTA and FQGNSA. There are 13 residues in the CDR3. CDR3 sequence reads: CASSPRRGDEAFF. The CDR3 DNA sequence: TGTGCCAGCAGCCCGCGGAGAGGGGATGAAGCTTTCTTT.

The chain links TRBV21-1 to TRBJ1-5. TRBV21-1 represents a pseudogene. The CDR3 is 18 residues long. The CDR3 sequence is CASSKALKGLYSNQPQHF. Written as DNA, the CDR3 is TGTGCCAGCAGCAAAGCGCTGAAGGGACTTTATAGCAATCAGCCCCAGCATTTT.

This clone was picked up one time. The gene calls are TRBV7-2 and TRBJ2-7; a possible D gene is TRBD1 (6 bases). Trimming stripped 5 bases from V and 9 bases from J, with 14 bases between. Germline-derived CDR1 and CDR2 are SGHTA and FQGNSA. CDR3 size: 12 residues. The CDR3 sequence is CASSHSGDVQYF. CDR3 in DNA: TGTGCCAGCAGCCACTCAGGGGATGTGCAGTACTTC.

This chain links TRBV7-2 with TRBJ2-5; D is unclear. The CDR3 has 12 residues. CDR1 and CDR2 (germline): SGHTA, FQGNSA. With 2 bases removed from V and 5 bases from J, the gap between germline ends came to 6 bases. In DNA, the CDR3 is TGTGCCAGCAGCTTAATGTCCGAGACCCAGTACTTC. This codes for CASSLMSETQYF.

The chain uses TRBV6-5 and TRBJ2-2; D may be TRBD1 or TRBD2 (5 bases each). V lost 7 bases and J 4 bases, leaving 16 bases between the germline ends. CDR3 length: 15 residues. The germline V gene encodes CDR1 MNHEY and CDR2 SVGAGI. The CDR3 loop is CASTPLGTSTGELFF. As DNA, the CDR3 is TGTGCCAGCACTCCATTGGGGACGAGCACCGGGGAGCTGTTTTTT.

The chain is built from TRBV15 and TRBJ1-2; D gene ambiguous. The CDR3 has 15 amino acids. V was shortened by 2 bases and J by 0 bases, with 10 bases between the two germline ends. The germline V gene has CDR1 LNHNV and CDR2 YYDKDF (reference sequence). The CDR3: CATSRFGEANYGYTF. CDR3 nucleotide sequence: TGTGCCACCAGCAGATTCGGGGAAGCTAACTATGGCTACACCTTC.

The CDR3 loop is CASSRQGRSSYEQYF. The CDR3 DNA follows: TGTGCCAGTTCTCGACAGGGAAGAAGCTCCTACGAGCAGTACTTC. The V and J genes are TRBV2 and TRBJ2-7, with 7 bases that match TRBD1. This CDR3 spans 15 amino acids. The V gene end was trimmed by 9 bases and the J gene end by 0 bases; junction bases not matched to a gene: 11. The V gene's germline CDR1 is SNHLY and CDR2 FYNNEI.

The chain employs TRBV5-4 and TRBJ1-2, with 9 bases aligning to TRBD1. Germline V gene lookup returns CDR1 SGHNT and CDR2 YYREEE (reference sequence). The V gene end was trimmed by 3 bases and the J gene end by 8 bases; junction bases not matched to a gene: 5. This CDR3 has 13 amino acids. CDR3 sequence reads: CASSWDRVDGYTF. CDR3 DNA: TGTGCCAGCAGCTGGGACAGGGTAGACGGCTACACCTTC.

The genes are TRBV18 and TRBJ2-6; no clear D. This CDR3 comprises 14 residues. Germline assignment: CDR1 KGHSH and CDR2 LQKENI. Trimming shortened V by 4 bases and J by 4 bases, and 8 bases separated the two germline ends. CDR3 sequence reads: CASSLVAGANVLTF. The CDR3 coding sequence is TGTGCCAGCTCACTAGTCGCGGGGGCCAACGTCCTGACTTTC.

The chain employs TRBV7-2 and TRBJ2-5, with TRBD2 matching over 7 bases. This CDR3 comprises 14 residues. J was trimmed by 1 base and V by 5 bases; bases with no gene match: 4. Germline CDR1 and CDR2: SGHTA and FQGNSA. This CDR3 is CASSRSGTQETQYF. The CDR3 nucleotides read TGTGCCAGCAGCCGAAGCGGGACCCAAGAGACCCAGTACTTC. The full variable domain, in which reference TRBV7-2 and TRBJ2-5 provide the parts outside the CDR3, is GAGVSQSPSNKVTEKGKDVELRCDPISGHTALYWYRQSLGQGLEFLIYFQGNSAPDKSGLPSDRFSAERTGGSVSTLTIQRTQQEDSAVYLCASSRSGTQETQYFGPGTRLLVL.

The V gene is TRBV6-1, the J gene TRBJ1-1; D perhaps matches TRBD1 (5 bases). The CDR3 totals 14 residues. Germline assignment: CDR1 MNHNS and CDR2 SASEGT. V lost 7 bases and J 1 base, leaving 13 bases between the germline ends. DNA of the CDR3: TGTGCCAGCAACTCCCCTAGGGGGAACACTGAAGCTTTCTTT. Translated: CASNSPRGNTEAFF.

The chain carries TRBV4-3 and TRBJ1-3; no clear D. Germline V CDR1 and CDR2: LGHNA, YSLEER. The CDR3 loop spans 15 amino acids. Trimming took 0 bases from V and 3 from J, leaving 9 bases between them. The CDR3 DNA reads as TGCGCCAGCAGCCAAGATCGGTGGGGTGGAAACACCATATATTTT. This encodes CASSQDRWGGNTIYF.

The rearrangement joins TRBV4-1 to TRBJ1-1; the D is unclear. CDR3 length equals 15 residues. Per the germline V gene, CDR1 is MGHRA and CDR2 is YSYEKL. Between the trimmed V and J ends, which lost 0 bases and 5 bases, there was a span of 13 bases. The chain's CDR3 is CASSQEAGMGTEAFF. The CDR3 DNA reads TGCGCCAGCAGCCAAGAGGCCGGGATGGGGACTGAAGCTTTCTTT.

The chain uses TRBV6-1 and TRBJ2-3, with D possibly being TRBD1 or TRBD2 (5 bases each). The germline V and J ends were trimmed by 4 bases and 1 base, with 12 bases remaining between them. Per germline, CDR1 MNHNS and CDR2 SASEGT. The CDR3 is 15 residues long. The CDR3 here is CASSARDGRTDTQYF. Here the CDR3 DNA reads TGTGCCAGCAGTGCCCGGGACGGTCGCACAGATACGCAGTATTTT.

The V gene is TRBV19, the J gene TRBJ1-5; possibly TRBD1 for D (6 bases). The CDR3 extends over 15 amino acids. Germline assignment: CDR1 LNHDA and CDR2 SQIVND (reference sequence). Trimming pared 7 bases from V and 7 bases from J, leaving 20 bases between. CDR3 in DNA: TGTGCCAGTACCCAATTGGGGGGGGCGCCCCAGCCCCAGCATTTT. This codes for CASTQLGGAPQPQHF.

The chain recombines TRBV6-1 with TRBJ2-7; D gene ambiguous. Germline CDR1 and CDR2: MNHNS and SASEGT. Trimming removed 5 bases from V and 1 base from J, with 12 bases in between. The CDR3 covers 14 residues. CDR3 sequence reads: CASSKGEPSYEQYF. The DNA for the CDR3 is TGTGCCAGCAGTAAGGGTGAGCCATCCTACGAGCAGTACTTC.

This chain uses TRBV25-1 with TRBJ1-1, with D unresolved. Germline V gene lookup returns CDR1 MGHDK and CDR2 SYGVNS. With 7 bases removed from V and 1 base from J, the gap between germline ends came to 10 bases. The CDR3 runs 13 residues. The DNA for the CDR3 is TGTGCCAGCACTAAGGGTGGGAACACTGAAGCTTTCTTT. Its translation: CASTKGGNTEAFF.

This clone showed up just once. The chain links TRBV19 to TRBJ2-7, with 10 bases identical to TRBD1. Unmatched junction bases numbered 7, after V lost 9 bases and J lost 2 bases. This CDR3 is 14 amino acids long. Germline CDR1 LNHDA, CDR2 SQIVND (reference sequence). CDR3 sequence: CASEAGTGAYEQYF. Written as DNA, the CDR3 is TGTGCCAGCGAAGCCGGGACAGGGGCCTACGAGCAGTACTTC.

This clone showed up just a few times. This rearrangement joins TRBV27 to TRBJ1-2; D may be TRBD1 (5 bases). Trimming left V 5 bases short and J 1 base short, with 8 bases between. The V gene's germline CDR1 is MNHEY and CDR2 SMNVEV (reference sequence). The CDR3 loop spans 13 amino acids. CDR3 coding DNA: TGTGCCAGCAGTGCAGGGAATAACTATGGCTACACCTTC. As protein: CASSAGNNYGYTF.

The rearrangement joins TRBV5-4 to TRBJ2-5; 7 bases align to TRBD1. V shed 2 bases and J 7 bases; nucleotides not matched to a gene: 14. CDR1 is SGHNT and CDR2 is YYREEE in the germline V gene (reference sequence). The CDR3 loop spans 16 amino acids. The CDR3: CASSLGPGTERPTQYF. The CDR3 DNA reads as TGTGCCAGCAGCTTAGGACCGGGGACAGAAAGACCGACCCAGTACTTC.

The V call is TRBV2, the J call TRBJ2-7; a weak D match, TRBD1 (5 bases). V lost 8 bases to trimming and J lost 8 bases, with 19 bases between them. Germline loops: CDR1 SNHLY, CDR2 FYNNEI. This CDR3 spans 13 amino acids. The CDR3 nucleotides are TGTGCCAGCGCTTTAGCAGGGTCTACGCAGCAGTACTTC. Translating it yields CASALAGSTQQYF.

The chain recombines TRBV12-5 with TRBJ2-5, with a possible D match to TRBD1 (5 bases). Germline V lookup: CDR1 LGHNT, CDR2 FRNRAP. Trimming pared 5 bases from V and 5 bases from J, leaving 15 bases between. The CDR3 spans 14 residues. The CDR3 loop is CASGQGAAKETQYF. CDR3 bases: TGTGCTAGTGGTCAAGGGGCGGCGAAGGAGACCCAGTACTTC.

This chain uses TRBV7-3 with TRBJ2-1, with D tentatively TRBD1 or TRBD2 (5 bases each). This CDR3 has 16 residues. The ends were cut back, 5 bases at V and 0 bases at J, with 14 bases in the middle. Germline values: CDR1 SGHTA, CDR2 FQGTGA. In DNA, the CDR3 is TGTGCCAGCAGCGATGGGGGAAAAAGCTCCTACAATGAGCAGTTCTTC. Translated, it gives CASSDGGKSSYNEQFF.

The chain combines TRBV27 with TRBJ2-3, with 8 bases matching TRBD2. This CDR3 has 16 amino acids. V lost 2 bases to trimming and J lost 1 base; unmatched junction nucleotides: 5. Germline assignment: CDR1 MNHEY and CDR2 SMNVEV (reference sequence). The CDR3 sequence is CASSLLGRGGTDTQYF. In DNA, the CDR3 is TGTGCCAGCAGTTTACTAGGGCGGGGGGGCACAGATACGCAGTATTTT.

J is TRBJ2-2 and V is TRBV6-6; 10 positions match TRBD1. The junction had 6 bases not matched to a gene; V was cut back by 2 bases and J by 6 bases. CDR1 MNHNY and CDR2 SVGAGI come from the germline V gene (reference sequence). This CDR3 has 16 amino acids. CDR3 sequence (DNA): TGTGCCAGCAGTTACCCGACAGGGGGCGTCGCCGGGGAGCTGTTTTTT. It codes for CASSYPTGGVAGELFF.

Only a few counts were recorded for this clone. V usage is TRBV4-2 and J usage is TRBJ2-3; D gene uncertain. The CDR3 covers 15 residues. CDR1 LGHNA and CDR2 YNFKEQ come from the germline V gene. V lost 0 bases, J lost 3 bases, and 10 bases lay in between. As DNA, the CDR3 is TGTGCCAGCAGCCAAGATCGTGGGGTAACAGATACGCAGTATTTT. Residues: CASSQDRGVTDTQYF.

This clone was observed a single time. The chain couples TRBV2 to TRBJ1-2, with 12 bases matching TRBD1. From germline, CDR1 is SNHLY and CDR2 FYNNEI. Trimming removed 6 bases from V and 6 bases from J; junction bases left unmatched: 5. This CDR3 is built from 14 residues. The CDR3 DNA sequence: TGTGCCAGCAGCGGGACAGGGGGCGATCATGGCTACACCTTC. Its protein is CASSGTGGDHGYTF. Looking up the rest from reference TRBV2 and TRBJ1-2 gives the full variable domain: EPEVTQTPSHQVTQMGQEVILRCVPISNHLYFYWYRQILGQKVEFLVSFYNNEISEKSEIFDDQFSVERPDGSNFTLKIRSTKLEDSAMYFCASSGTGGDHGYTFGSGTRLTVV.

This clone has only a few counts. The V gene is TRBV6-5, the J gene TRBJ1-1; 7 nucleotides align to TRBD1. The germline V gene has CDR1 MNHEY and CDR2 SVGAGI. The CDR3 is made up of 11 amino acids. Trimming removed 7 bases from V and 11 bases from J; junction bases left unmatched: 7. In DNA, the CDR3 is TGTGCCAGCACCATACAGGGGTTGGCTTTCTTT. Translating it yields CASTIQGLAFF.

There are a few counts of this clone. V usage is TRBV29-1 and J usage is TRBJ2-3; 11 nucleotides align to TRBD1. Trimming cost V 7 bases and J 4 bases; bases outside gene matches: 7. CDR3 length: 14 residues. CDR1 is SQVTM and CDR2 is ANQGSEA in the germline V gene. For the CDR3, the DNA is TGCAGCGCGGACAGGGGGCTTCATTCAGATACGCAGTATTTT. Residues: CSADRGLHSDTQYF.

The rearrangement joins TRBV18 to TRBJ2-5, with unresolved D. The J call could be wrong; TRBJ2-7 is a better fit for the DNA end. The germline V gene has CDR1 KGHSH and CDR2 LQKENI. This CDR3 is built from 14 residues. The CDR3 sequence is CASSIYGQTHEQYF. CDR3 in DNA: TGTGCCAGCTCAATCTACGGGCAGACGCACGAGCAGTACTTC.